This T cell receptor beta chain was retrieved from a study of spatial heterogeneity in lung cancer. Looking at the study overall: Compared with alpha-chain sequences, beta-chain sequences were consistently detected in greater numbers. TCR and UMI combinations that were unique each appeared, on average, more than ten times in raw reads. Study-wide results and caveats: Ubiquitous, expanded tumor-derived TCRs were more frequently observed in blood at resection than at follow-up.

Time point of the sample: sample taken at primary tumor resection. Material for sequencing was whole RNA from tumor, nontumor lung or frozen PBMC, left unsorted. This CDR3 has 12 amino acids. Trimming at V came to 11 bases and at J to 5 bases, leaving 8 bases not matched to a gene. Germline V gene data show CDR1 as MNHNY and CDR2 as SVGAGI (reference sequence). Carried by each TCR cDNA molecule was a unique molecular identifier. TCRdb analysed the 5' RACE reads with MiXCR anew, one entry per CDR3 protein. The table records tens of thousands of distinct CDR3 sequences, 10% to 15% of them present only once. This clonotype appeared many times. Antigen: not known.

The TCR was taken from a male donor with early-stage non-small cell lung cancer. The chain has TRBV6-6 and TRBJ1-2; the match to TRBD1 covers 7 bases. The input for sequencing was PBMCs, taken at surgery. The CDR3 nucleotides are TGTGCCGCGGCAGGGGGACAGTATGGCTACACCTTC. It is translated as CAAAGGQYGYTF.